Listed below are T cell receptor beta chains from one sample, sequenced in a study of blood T cell repertoires in COVID-19. This table comes from immunoSEQ multiplex PCR, and its TCRdb copy is limited to in-frame clones, with some not included. The data show some 180,000 clones, over 70% seen once. Material: peripheral blood. All receptors derive from a man aged 55 to 69 with acute or convalescent COVID-19. Both conserved end residues are part of each CDR3. The D gene is left open where the match is weak.

TRBD1,TRBJ1-6,TRBV4-3,CASSQELDRGISPLHF
TRBD2,TRBJ2-3,TRBV4-1,CASRSRILAGPTDTQYF
.,TRBJ2-5,TRBV6-5,CASSYAGVETQYF
.,TRBJ1-2,TRBV19,CASNRGNNYGYTF
TRBD1,TRBJ2-7,TRBV5-5,CASSLRGTGGGYEQYF
.,TRBJ1-1,TRBV10-1,CASSGSLAAEAFF
.,TRBJ2-3,TRBV6-2/TRBV6-3,CASSMRRPLPDTQYF
TRBD1,TRBJ1-4,TRBV3-1/TRBV3-2,CASSRGQGANEKLFF
TRBD1,TRBJ2-7,TRBV7-8,CASRRPGQSSYEQYF
.,TRBJ1-2,TRBV2,CASSEVGGPDGYTF
TRBD2,TRBJ2-1,TRBV7-6,CASSLGPGLAGGHSYNEQFF